This TCR beta chain is drawn from a study of shared clonotypes between healthy human individuals. As for the study in general: Each donor's CD4 naive and CD4 memory cells filled three plates apiece, CD8 naive two, and CD8 memory one.

Only in-frame clones appear in the TCRdb table, and some are missing; sequencing was by immunoSEQ multiplex PCR. This sample has some 2,500,000 clones, with over 85% found just once. The CDR3 spans 13 residues. V dropped 6 bases and J dropped 6; count of bases not matched to a gene: 6. Looked up from germline, CDR1 is SNHLY and CDR2 is FYNNEI. The sequenced sample consisted of naive CD4+ T cells from PBMCs. The subset is: CD45RA+ positively selected. This sequence joins TRBV2 and TRBJ1-2, with TRBD1 identical over 8 bases. The origin of this receptor is a man aged 18 to 29 in good health. Some clones in this sample may be carry-over from other donors' samples. The CDR3 region is CASRTTGGDGYTF. The DNA of the CDR3 is TGTGCCAGCAGAACTACAGGGGGTGATGGCTACACCTTC.